The rows below give T cell receptor beta chains drawn from one sample of a study of T cells in Graves' hyperthyroidism and ophthalmopathy. TCRdb ran MiXCR on the multiplex PCR reads and lists one entry per CDR3 protein. The profile shows hundreds of thousands of distinct CDR3 sequences, approximately 15% of them singletons. The specimen was blood. The receptors derive from a woman aged 40 to 55 with Graves' ophthalmopathy. CDR3s leave out the opening cysteine and the closing phenylalanine or tryptophan.

TRBV28	TRBJ2-4	ASSVPTGAIQY
TRBV4-1	TRBJ2-7	ASSQVPQGSYEQY
TRBV3-1	TRBJ1-1	ASSNRYDTEAF
TRBV5-4	TRBJ2-5	ASSLTGNAVTKETQY
TRBV10-1	TRBJ2-7	ASTVRESVEQY
TRBV28	TRBJ2-5	ASSPAGTSETQY
TRBV6-1	TRBJ1-1	ASRPPGTPGSNTEAF
TRBV6-2/TRBV6-3	TRBJ2-1	ATWDRSSYNEQF
TRBV2	TRBJ2-5	ASRTGTSGSETQY
TRBV12-3/TRBV12-4	TRBJ1-1	ASTPWVGFAEAF
TRBV5-1	TRBJ1-1	ASSSDAGNTEAF
TRBV20-1	TRBJ2-7	SARDRASGSDEQY
TRBV28	TRBJ1-5	ASSFVGGGYQPQH
TRBV19	TRBJ2-2	ATRGLADTGELF
TRBV19	TRBJ1-3	ASSITGTEGNTIY
TRBV12-3/TRBV12-4	TRBJ1-1	ASSLGQLSAEAF
TRBV12-3/TRBV12-4	TRBJ2-7	ASSMTGMGPYEQY
TRBV6-2/TRBV6-3	TRBJ2-7	ASSSGRLFYEQY
TRBV10-3	TRBJ2-7	AISRDTYEQY
TRBV2	TRBJ2-2	ASSLEGGANTGELF
TRBV20-1	TRBJ2-7	SAFPSGSYEQY
TRBV20-1	TRBJ2-2	SAREDRGWGVF
TRBV11-1	TRBJ2-7	ASSQPGGGGRTYEQY
TRBV6-1	TRBJ1-1	ASRSAPQGGETEAF
TRBV12-5	TRBJ1-2	ASGSTDQANYGYT
TRBV28	TRBJ2-7	ASSFPTREYRSGYEQY
TRBV7-2	TRBJ2-2	ASSPGTGDGELF
TRBV20-1	TRBJ1-1	SAVDRGNTEAF
TRBV7-9	TRBJ2-5	ASSFTGLAGAETQY
TRBV2	TRBJ2-7	ASSRIYEQY
TRBV5-4	TRBJ2-2	ASPAGGGGGTGELF
TRBV9	TRBJ2-4	ASSVGAGRENIQY
TRBV4-2	TRBJ2-5	ASSRVTGGTETQY
TRBV28	TRBJ1-3	ASSFGGILAFSGNTIY
TRBV20-1	TRBJ2-7	SARDPGRSYEQY
TRBV6-1	TRBJ2-4	ASSGTPDKNIQY
TRBV6-1	TRBJ1-1	ASIQDRGEAF
TRBV20-1	TRBJ2-5	SARVVGYYETQY
TRBV3-1	TRBJ1-5	ASSQGTGGMVQPQH
TRBV12-3/TRBV12-4	TRBJ1-1	ASSVRGRTNTEAF
TRBV30	TRBJ2-7	AWSGTVLGYEQY
TRBV6-1	TRBJ1-1	ASSGTARGAF
TRBV6-1	TRBJ1-2	ASSEPGTGHGYT
TRBV20-1	TRBJ2-7	SARTGILDYEQY
TRBV29-1	TRBJ2-5	SVGGTGETQY
TRBV12-3/TRBV12-4	TRBJ1-5	ASSLRQPDQPQH
TRBV28	TRBJ2-7	ASNRQGAYEQY
TRBV7-2	TRBJ1-5	ASSLVGGSNQPQH
TRBV6-2/TRBV6-3	TRBJ2-7	ASSYLGQLPGSSYEQY
TRBV12-5	TRBJ1-2	ASGLVGTYYGYT
TRBV27	TRBJ1-2	ASSLGRGHGYT
TRBV6-5	TRBJ2-2	ASSYSELAGNTGELF
TRBV2	TRBJ2-5	ASSEDRQGLGETQY
TRBV7-3	TRBJ2-2	ATRPGREGLAGELF
TRBV7-2	TRBJ1-2	ASSPRAQSYGYT
TRBV6-1	TRBJ2-5	ASRPGTSRQETQY
TRBV2	TRBJ2-5	ASSRDWGRKETQY
TRBV27	TRBJ1-2	ASRTGQGNYGYT
TRBV27	TRBJ2-7	ASRVLQGAREQY